This is a list of T cell receptor beta chains from one sample in a study of beta chain features in type 1 diabetes. Measured with immunoSEQ multiplex PCR; TCRdb has only the in-frame clones, and not every one. The sample has over 500,000 clones, about 14% seen once. The sequencing input was naive CD4+ T cells from blood. The source of these receptors is a man in his late teens or twenties in good health. The CDR3 runs from the conserved cysteine through the conserved F or W. D genes are given only for firm matches. Rows may omit the clone size; those that give it use once, few, many or a size class.

j_call: TRBJ1-4; d_call: TRBD1; v_call: TRBV25-1; clone_size: few; cdr3_aa: CASSEGTGAPNEKLFF; cdr3_nt: TGTGCCAGCAGTGAAGGGACAGGGGCGCCCAATGAAAAACTGTTTTTT
j_call: TRBJ1-1; d_call: TRBD1; v_call: TRBV10-3; clone_size: few; cdr3_aa: CAIRHGTANTEAFF; cdr3_nt: TGTGCCATCAGGCACGGGACAGCTAACACTGAAGCTTTCTTT
j_call: TRBJ2-2; d_call: TRBD1; v_call: TRBV11-3; clone_size: few; cdr3_aa: CASSLAGQGSAGELFF; cdr3_nt: TGTGCCAGCAGCTTAGCCGGACAGGGCTCGGCCGGGGAGCTGTTTTTT
j_call: TRBJ1-2; d_call: -; v_call: TRBV28; clone_size: few; cdr3_aa: CASSLWGGDLRYTF; cdr3_nt: TGTGCCAGCAGTTTATGGGGAGGGGACCTGCGCTACACCTTC
j_call: TRBJ2-3; d_call: -; v_call: TRBV29-1; clone_size: -; cdr3_aa: CSTRGSDTQYF; cdr3_nt: TGCAGCACTCGGGGGTCAGATACGCAGTATTTT
j_call: TRBJ2-7; d_call: -; v_call: TRBV27; clone_size: few; cdr3_aa: CASSSSLGKVRAYEQYF; cdr3_nt: TGTGCCAGCAGTTCCTCCCTTGGCAAGGTGCGGGCCTACGAGCAGTACTTC
j_call: TRBJ2-7; d_call: -; v_call: TRBV21-1; clone_size: many; cdr3_aa: CASSKGPREQYF; cdr3_nt: TGTGCCAGCAGCAAAGGCCCGCGCGAGCAGTACTTC
j_call: TRBJ2-1; d_call: TRBD1; v_call: TRBV4-2; clone_size: few; cdr3_aa: CASSQDGARTGKYEQFF; cdr3_nt: TGTGCCAGCAGCCAAGATGGGGCCCGGACAGGGAAGTATGAGCAGTTCTTC
j_call: TRBJ2-1; d_call: -; v_call: TRBV5-1; clone_size: -; cdr3_aa: CASSPRLDNEQFF; cdr3_nt: TGCGCCAGCAGCCCACGCCTAGACAATGAGCAGTTCTTC
j_call: TRBJ1-5; d_call: -; v_call: TRBV2; clone_size: few; cdr3_aa: CASTTGRGRGQPQHF; cdr3_nt: TGTGCCAGCACCACGGGGAGGGGTCGTGGTCAGCCCCAGCATTTT
j_call: TRBJ1-2; d_call: -; v_call: TRBV9; clone_size: few; cdr3_aa: CASSAQPRDTKYGYTF; cdr3_nt: TGTGCCAGCAGCGCCCAACCCCGGGACACGAAATATGGCTACACCTTC
j_call: TRBJ2-1; d_call: -; v_call: TRBV7-9; clone_size: few; cdr3_aa: CASSGRGEQFF; cdr3_nt: TGTGCCAGCAGCGGAAGGGGTGAGCAGTTCTTC
j_call: TRBJ2-7; d_call: TRBD2; v_call: TRBV6-5; clone_size: once; cdr3_aa: CASSTGGRREQYF; cdr3_nt: TGTGCCAGTTCCACGGGAGGGCGACGAGAGCAGTACTTC
j_call: TRBJ1-1; d_call: TRBD1; v_call: TRBV18; clone_size: -; cdr3_aa: CASSPGTGSNTEAFF; cdr3_nt: TGTGCCAGCTCACCAGGGACAGGGTCGAACACTGAGGCTTTCTTT
j_call: TRBJ1-3; d_call: TRBD1; v_call: TRBV6-1; clone_size: few; cdr3_aa: CASSDRDRGLSNGNTIYF; cdr3_nt: TGTGCCAGCAGTGACCGGGACAGGGGGCTCTCAAATGGAAACACCATATATTTT
j_call: TRBJ2-7; d_call: -; v_call: TRBV4-2; clone_size: -; cdr3_aa: CASSPIVDLYEQYF; cdr3_nt: TGTGCCAGCAGCCCCATTGTAGACCTTTACGAGCAGTACTTC
j_call: TRBJ2-5; d_call: TRBD2; v_call: TRBV7-9; clone_size: -; cdr3_aa: CASGSGRAETQYF; cdr3_nt: TGTGCCAGCGGTAGCGGGAGGGCAGAGACCCAGTACTTC
j_call: TRBJ1-5; d_call: TRBD1; v_call: TRBV6-5; clone_size: -; cdr3_aa: CASSSTGGFAQPQHF; cdr3_nt: TGTGCCAGCAGTTCGACAGGGGGGTTTGCTCAGCCCCAGCATTTT
j_call: TRBJ1-2; d_call: -; v_call: TRBV28; clone_size: few; cdr3_aa: CASSLARGYGYTF; cdr3_nt: TGTGCCAGCAGCCTGGCGCGGGGCTATGGCTACACCTTC
j_call: TRBJ2-7; d_call: -; v_call: TRBV15; clone_size: -; cdr3_aa: CATSRAPTYEQYF; cdr3_nt: TGTGCCACCAGCAGAGCCCCGACCTACGAGCAGTACTTC
j_call: TRBJ2-7; d_call: -; v_call: TRBV10-3; clone_size: -; cdr3_aa: CATTGSSYEQYF; cdr3_nt: TGTGCCACCACCGGGAGCTCCTACGAGCAGTACTTC
j_call: TRBJ2-5; d_call: -; v_call: TRBV7-2; clone_size: -; cdr3_aa: CASTSGGETQYF; cdr3_nt: TGTGCCAGTACCTCAGGGGGGGAGACCCAGTACTTC
j_call: TRBJ2-7; d_call: TRBD1; v_call: TRBV6-5; clone_size: few; cdr3_aa: CASSSAKNRGPYEQYF; cdr3_nt: TGTGCCAGCAGTTCCGCGAAAAACAGGGGGCCCTACGAGCAGTACTTC
j_call: TRBJ2-7; d_call: TRBD1; v_call: TRBV14; clone_size: -; cdr3_aa: CASSRGTGLSYEQYF; cdr3_nt: TGTGCCAGCAGCCGAGGGACAGGACTATCCTACGAGCAGTACTTC
j_call: TRBJ2-7; d_call: TRBD1; v_call: TRBV6-6; clone_size: few; cdr3_aa: CASSYGTGFHEQYF; cdr3_nt: TGTGCCAGCAGTTACGGGACAGGGTTCCACGAGCAGTACTTC
j_call: TRBJ1-2; d_call: -; v_call: TRBV4-2; clone_size: few; cdr3_aa: CASSQLGGGYTF; cdr3_nt: TGTGCCAGCAGCCAACTGGGCGGTGGCTACACCTTC
j_call: TRBJ1-5; d_call: TRBD1; v_call: TRBV7-2; clone_size: few; cdr3_aa: CASGTGVDLGNQPQHF; cdr3_nt: TGTGCCAGCGGGACAGGGGTAGATCTGGGCAATCAGCCCCAGCATTTT
j_call: TRBJ2-7; d_call: -; v_call: TRBV9; clone_size: once; cdr3_aa: CASSVAQGTYEQYF; cdr3_nt: TGTGCCAGCAGCGTAGCCCAGGGGACCTACGAGCAGTACTTC
j_call: TRBJ2-2; d_call: -; v_call: TRBV5-1; clone_size: -; cdr3_aa: CASTSGANTGELFF; cdr3_nt: TGCGCCAGCACTTCCGGGGCCAACACCGGGGAGCTGTTTTTT
j_call: TRBJ2-5; d_call: TRBD2; v_call: TRBV9; clone_size: -; cdr3_aa: CASSVAGYRTRETQYF; cdr3_nt: TGTGCCAGCAGCGTAGCTGGTTACAGGACTAGGGAGACCCAGTACTTC
j_call: TRBJ2-1; d_call: -; v_call: TRBV4-2; clone_size: -; cdr3_aa: CASSQSDRSSNEQFF; cdr3_nt: TGTGCCAGCAGCCAATCAGACAGGAGCAGCAATGAGCAGTTCTTC
j_call: TRBJ2-1; d_call: TRBD2; v_call: TRBV5-1; clone_size: few; cdr3_aa: CASSLVAGGSNEQFF; cdr3_nt: TGCGCCAGCAGCTTGGTCGCGGGAGGCAGCAATGAGCAGTTCTTC
j_call: TRBJ1-5; d_call: -; v_call: TRBV27; clone_size: few; cdr3_aa: CASSLSSRDFYSNQPQHF; cdr3_nt: TGTGCCAGCAGTTTATCATCCAGGGATTTTTATAGCAATCAGCCCCAGCATTTT
j_call: TRBJ2-3; d_call: -; v_call: TRBV9; clone_size: -; cdr3_aa: CASSPTIRGPTDTQYF; cdr3_nt: TGTGCCAGCAGCCCGACCATTCGGGGACCCACAGATACGCAGTATTTT
j_call: TRBJ2-4; d_call: TRBD1; v_call: TRBV6-1; clone_size: -; cdr3_aa: CASSEHYRGANIQYF; cdr3_nt: TGTGCCAGCAGTGAACACTACAGGGGGGCAAACATTCAGTACTTC
j_call: TRBJ2-7; d_call: TRBD1; v_call: TRBV14; clone_size: few; cdr3_aa: CASSQERTGLEQYF; cdr3_nt: TGTGCCAGCAGCCAAGAGAGGACAGGTCTCGAGCAGTACTTC
j_call: TRBJ1-3; d_call: -; v_call: TRBV19; clone_size: -; cdr3_aa: CASNPQGAGTGNTIYF; cdr3_nt: TGTGCCAGTAATCCACAGGGTGCTGGTACTGGAAACACCATATATTTT
j_call: TRBJ2-4; d_call: -; v_call: TRBV28; clone_size: few; cdr3_aa: CASRDQSIAKNIQYF; cdr3_nt: TGTGCCAGCAGGGACCAGTCCATAGCCAAAAACATTCAGTACTTC
j_call: TRBJ2-1; d_call: -; v_call: TRBV11-1; clone_size: few; cdr3_aa: CATQGLASYNEQFF; cdr3_nt: TGTGCCACTCAAGGGCTAGCGAGCTACAATGAGCAGTTCTTC
j_call: TRBJ2-3; d_call: TRBD2; v_call: TRBV7-2; clone_size: -; cdr3_aa: CASSRRGDRTDTQYF; cdr3_nt: TGTGCCAGCAGCAGGCGGGGGGATCGCACAGATACGCAGTATTTT
j_call: TRBJ2-7; d_call: -; v_call: TRBV18; clone_size: -; cdr3_aa: CASSPPGTRYEQYF; cdr3_nt: TGTGCCAGCTCACCTCCAGGTACTCGCTACGAGCAGTACTTC
j_call: TRBJ2-4; d_call: -; v_call: TRBV7-2; clone_size: few; cdr3_aa: CASSPRVRDKTKNIQYF; cdr3_nt: TGTGCCAGCAGCCCTAGGGTACGAGACAAAACCAAAAACATTCAGTACTTC
j_call: TRBJ2-2; d_call: -; v_call: TRBV2; clone_size: -; cdr3_aa: CASIGQGYTGELFF; cdr3_nt: TGTGCCAGCATCGGGCAGGGGTACACCGGGGAGCTGTTTTTT
j_call: TRBJ1-1; d_call: -; v_call: TRBV20-1; clone_size: few; cdr3_aa: CSDANTEAFF; cdr3_nt: TGCAGTGATGCGAACACTGAAGCTTTCTTT
j_call: TRBJ1-5; d_call: TRBD1; v_call: TRBV19; clone_size: few; cdr3_aa: CASSMGDRGSGTQHF; cdr3_nt: TGTGCCAGTAGTATGGGGGACAGAGGCTCAGGGACCCAGCATTTT
j_call: TRBJ2-1; d_call: -; v_call: TRBV5-1; clone_size: -; cdr3_aa: CASSNSNEQFF; cdr3_nt: TGCGCCAGCAGCAATTCAAATGAGCAGTTCTTC
j_call: TRBJ2-7; d_call: TRBD1; v_call: TRBV19; clone_size: few; cdr3_aa: CASSRPGQATYEQYF; cdr3_nt: TGTGCCAGTAGTAGGCCGGGACAGGCTACCTACGAGCAGTACTTC
j_call: TRBJ1-4; d_call: -; v_call: TRBV4-3; clone_size: -; cdr3_aa: CASSQEGREAEKLFF; cdr3_nt: TGCGCCAGCAGCCAAGAAGGCAGGGAGGCTGAAAAACTGTTTTTT
j_call: TRBJ1-5; d_call: -; v_call: TRBV28; clone_size: few; cdr3_aa: CASSSGTSRSNQPQHF; cdr3_nt: TGTGCCAGCAGTTCCGGGACAAGTCGAAGCAATCAGCCCCAGCATTTT
j_call: TRBJ2-2; d_call: TRBD1; v_call: TRBV25-1; clone_size: few; cdr3_aa: CASSERGQGRTGELFF; cdr3_nt: TGTGCCAGCAGTGAAAGGGGACAGGGACGAACCGGGGAGCTGTTTTTT
j_call: TRBJ2-5; d_call: TRBD2; v_call: TRBV28; clone_size: -; cdr3_aa: CASSRDYLVWQETQYF; cdr3_nt: TGTGCCAGCAGTCGGGACTACCTCGTCTGGCAAGAGACCCAGTACTTC
j_call: TRBJ2-3; d_call: -; v_call: TRBV29-1; clone_size: -; cdr3_aa: CSVDASLGATDTQYF; cdr3_nt: TGCAGCGTTGACGCCAGCCTGGGGGCCACAGATACGCAGTATTTT
j_call: TRBJ2-7; d_call: TRBD2; v_call: TRBV7-2; clone_size: -; cdr3_aa: CASSPKTSGHPYEQYF; cdr3_nt: TGTGCCAGCTCACCTAAGACTAGCGGGCACCCCTACGAGCAGTACTTC
j_call: TRBJ2-1; d_call: TRBD2; v_call: TRBV7-2; clone_size: -; cdr3_aa: CASSYGGNEQFF; cdr3_nt: TGTGCCAGCAGCTACGGGGGGAATGAGCAGTTCTTC